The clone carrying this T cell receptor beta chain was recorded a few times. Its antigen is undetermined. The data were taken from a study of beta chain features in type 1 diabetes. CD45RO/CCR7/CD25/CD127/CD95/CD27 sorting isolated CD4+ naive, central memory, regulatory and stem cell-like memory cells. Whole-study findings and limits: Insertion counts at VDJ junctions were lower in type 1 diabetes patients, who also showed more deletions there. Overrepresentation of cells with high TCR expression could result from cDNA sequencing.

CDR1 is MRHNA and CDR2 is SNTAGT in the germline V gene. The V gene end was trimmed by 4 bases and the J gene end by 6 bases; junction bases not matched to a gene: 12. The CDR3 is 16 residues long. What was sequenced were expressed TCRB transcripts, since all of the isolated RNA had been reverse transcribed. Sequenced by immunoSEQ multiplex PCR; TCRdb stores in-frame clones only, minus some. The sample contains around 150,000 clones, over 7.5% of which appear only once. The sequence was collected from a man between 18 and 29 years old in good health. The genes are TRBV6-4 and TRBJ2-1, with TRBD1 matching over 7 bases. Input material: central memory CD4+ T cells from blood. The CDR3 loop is CASSGKTGHRGNEQFF. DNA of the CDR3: TGTGCCAGCAGTGGTAAGACAGGGCACAGGGGCAATGAGCAGTTCTTC.